A single sample is the source of the 13 T cell receptor beta chains below, sequenced in a study of breast tumors, draining lymph nodes, adjacent tissues. From the multiplex PCR reads, TCRdb called clonotypes with MiXCR, one entry per CDR3 protein. The table includes tens of thousands of distinct CDR3 sequences, approximately 60% detected once. Sequencing was performed on tumor-adjacent breast tissue. All receptors come from a female donor with breast cancer. Some clones in this sample may be carry-over from other donors' samples.

This clonotype occurred a few times. The chain carries TRBV10-3 and TRBJ1-2, with 8 bases matching TRBD1. Germline V CDR1 and CDR2: ENHRY, SYGVKD. CDR3 length: 14 amino acids. With 11 bases clipped from V and 1 base from J, the junction kept 9 bases outside the gene matches. Here the CDR3 reads CAATDRGGNYGYTF. CDR3 sequence (DNA): TGTGCCGCCACCGACAGGGGAGGTAACTATGGCTACACCTTC.

This CDR3 reads CATSDSTSGSYEQYF. The CDR3 DNA reads TGTGCCACCAGTGACTCGACTAGCGGGTCCTACGAGCAGTACTTC. The chain joins TRBV24-1 to TRBJ2-7, with 10 positions matching TRBD2. After removal of 4 bases from V and 1 base from J, the junction contained 3 bases not matched to a gene. Germline V lookup: CDR1 KGHDR, CDR2 SFDVKD. This CDR3 is built from 15 residues.

The gene calls are TRBV24-1 and TRBJ2-1, with 10 bases lining up with TRBD1. Trimming removed 4 bases from V and 3 bases from J; junction bases left unmatched: 8. CDR1 is KGHDR, CDR2 SFDVKD, per germline. The CDR3 spans 17 residues. Here the CDR3 DNA reads TGTGCCACCAGTGAACGCGGGACAGGGGTCCTCTACAATGAGCAGTTCTTC. As protein: CATSERGTGVLYNEQFF.

The gene calls are TRBV11-2 and TRBJ2-6; D remains unclear. Trimming took 10 bases from V and 0 from J, leaving 10 bases between them. CDR1 is SGHAT, CDR2 FQNNGV, per germline. CDR3 length equals 14 residues. The CDR3 DNA reads TGTGCCAAGGCGGCAAACTCTGGGGCCAACGTCCTGACTTTC. Its protein is CAKAANSGANVLTF. The full variable domain, rest sourced from reference TRBV11-2 and TRBJ2-6, is EAGVAQSPRYKIIEKRQSVAFWCNPISGHATLYWYQQILGQGPKLLIQFQNNGVVDDSQLPKDRFSAERLKGVDSTLKIQPAKLEDSAVYLCAKAANSGANVLTFGAGSRLTVL.

The rearrangement joins TRBV5-1 to TRBJ2-1, with 10 bases aligning to TRBD1. V shed 2 bases, J shed 5 bases, and the junction held 13 bases outside the gene matches. The CDR3 runs to 18 residues. Germline V gene sequence: CDR1 SGHRS, CDR2 YFSETQ. CDR3 DNA: TGCGCCAGCAGCTTTAAACGAATCGGGACAGGGGAGAACAATGAGCAGTTCTTC. Translation: CASSFKRIGTGENNEQFF. Full variable domain (remainder filled in from reference TRBV5-1 and TRBJ2-1): KAGVTQTPRYLIKTRGQQVTLSCSPISGHRSVSWYQQTPGQGLQFLFEYFSETQRNKGNFPGRFSGRQFSNSRSEMNVSTLELGDSALYLCASSFKRIGTGENNEQFFGPGTRLTVL.

Here the CDR3 DNA reads TGTGCCAGCAGCCAACGGGACTCCTCCTACGAGCAGTACTTC. It encodes CASSQRDSSYEQYF. The rearrangement joins TRBV7-6 to TRBJ2-7, with a weak D call TRBD2 (6 bases). Germline CDR1 SGHVS, CDR2 FNYEAQ. V lost 5 bases and J 0 bases, leaving 11 bases between the germline ends. CDR3 size: 14 residues.

This clonotype is medium-sized. The J gene is TRBJ1-2, the V gene TRBV12-3 or TRBV12-4, with D possibly being TRBD1 (5 bases). With 2 bases removed from V and 7 bases from J, the gap between germline ends came to 14 bases. The CDR3 length is 14 residues. CDR3 sequence reads: CASSLSQWRGGYTF. In DNA form, the CDR3 reads TGTGCCAGCAGTTTATCCCAGTGGAGGGGTGGCTACACCTTC.

This clonotype was seen at least ten times. V is TRBV18 and J is TRBJ2-7; D gene uncertain. CDR3 length: 13 amino acids. The germline V gene has CDR1 KGHSH and CDR2 LQKENI. Trimming removed 3 bases at V and 0 bases at J, with 6 bases between. The CDR3 DNA follows: TGTGCCAGCTCACCCTCCAGCTCCTACGAGCAGTACTTC. This gives the protein CASSPSSSYEQYF.

This clonotype appeared many times. With a much larger clone just one base away, this may be a read error. CDR3 in amino acids: CASSLRNEQFF. CDR3 coding DNA: TGTGCCAGCAGTCTGCGGAATGAGCAGTTCTTC. The J gene is TRBJ2-1, the V gene TRBV6-1; no firm D call. CDR3 size: 11 residues. Germline V gene data show CDR1 as MNHNS and CDR2 as SASEGT. The germline V and J ends were trimmed by 5 bases and 7 bases, with 6 bases remaining between them.

The rearrangement links TRBV9 to TRBJ2-1; no clear D. V was shortened by 0 bases and J by 0 bases, with 7 bases between the two germline ends. The germline V gene has CDR1 SGDLS and CDR2 YYNGEE. This CDR3 spans 15 amino acids. The CDR3 here is CASSVEVSSYNEQFF. CDR3 in DNA: TGTGCCAGCAGCGTAGAGGTGAGCTCCTACAATGAGCAGTTCTTC.

In nucleotides, the CDR3 is TGTGCCAGCAGCCCCCCAGGCCGGAGTGACGAGCAGTACTTC. It is translated as CASSPPGRSDEQYF. This rearrangement joins TRBV7-2 to TRBJ2-7; no clear D gene. Germline lookup yields CDR1 SGHTA and CDR2 FQGNSA. Trimming cost V 5 bases and J 5 bases, with 16 bases left between them. The CDR3 runs 14 residues.

The chain employs TRBV5-4 and TRBJ1-1; 7 bases are a match to TRBD1. With 4 bases clipped from V and 7 bases from J, the junction kept 7 bases outside the gene matches. Germline-derived CDR1 and CDR2 are SGHNT and YYREEE (reference sequence). The CDR3 runs to 13 residues. CDR3 coding DNA: TGTGCCAGCAGCCTCGACAGGGATGTTGAAGCTTTCTTT. Translation: CASSLDRDVEAFF.

This clonotype was counted between two and nine times. The chain couples TRBV20-1 to TRBJ2-7; TRBD2 might be the D (5 bases). CDR1 is DFQATT, CDR2 SNEGSKA, per germline (reference sequence). Trimming cost V 3 bases and J 3 bases, with 6 bases left between them. The CDR3 has 11 residues. CDR3 nucleotides: TGCAGTGCTAGTGAGGGCTACGAGCAGTACTTC. This codes for CSASEGYEQYF.